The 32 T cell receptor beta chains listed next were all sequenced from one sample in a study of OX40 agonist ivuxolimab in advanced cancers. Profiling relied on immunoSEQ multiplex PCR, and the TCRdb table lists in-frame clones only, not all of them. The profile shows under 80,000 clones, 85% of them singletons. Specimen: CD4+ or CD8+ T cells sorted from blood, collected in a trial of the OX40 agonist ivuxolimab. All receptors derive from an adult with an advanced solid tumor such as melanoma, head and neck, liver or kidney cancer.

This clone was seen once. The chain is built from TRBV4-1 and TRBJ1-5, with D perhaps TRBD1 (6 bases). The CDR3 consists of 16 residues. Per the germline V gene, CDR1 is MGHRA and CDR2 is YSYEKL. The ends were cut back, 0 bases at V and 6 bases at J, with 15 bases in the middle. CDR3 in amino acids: CASSQEGWGAGQPQHF. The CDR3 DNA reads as TGCGCCAGCAGCCAAGAGGGATGGGGGGCCGGTCAGCCCCAGCATTTT.

This CDR3 reads CASSYGQETPGNTIYF. CDR3 nucleotide sequence: TGCGCCAGCAGCTACGGACAGGAAACCCCAGGAAACACCATATATTTT. This chain links TRBV5-1 with TRBJ1-3, with TRBD1 identical over 7 bases. Unmatched junction bases numbered 10, after V lost 3 bases and J lost 4 bases. This CDR3 has 16 amino acids. CDR1 and CDR2 (germline): SGHRS, YFSETQ.

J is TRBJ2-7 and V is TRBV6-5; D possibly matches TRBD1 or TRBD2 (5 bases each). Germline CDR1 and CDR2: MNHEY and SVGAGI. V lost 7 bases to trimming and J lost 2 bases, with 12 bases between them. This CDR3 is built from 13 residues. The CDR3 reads CASIGTSPYEQYF. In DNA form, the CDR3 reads TGTGCCAGCATAGGGACGTCCCCCTACGAGCAGTACTTC.

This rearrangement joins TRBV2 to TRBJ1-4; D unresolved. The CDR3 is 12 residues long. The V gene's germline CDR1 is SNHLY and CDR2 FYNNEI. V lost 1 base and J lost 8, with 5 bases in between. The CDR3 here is CASSEVREKLFF. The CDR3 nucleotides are TGTGCCAGCAGTGAAGTGCGGGAAAAACTGTTTTTT.

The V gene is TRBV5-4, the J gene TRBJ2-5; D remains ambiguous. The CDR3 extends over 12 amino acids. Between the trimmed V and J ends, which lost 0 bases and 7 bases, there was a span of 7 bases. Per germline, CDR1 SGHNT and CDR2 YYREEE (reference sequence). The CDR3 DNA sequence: TGTGCCAGCAGCTTGGCAGCACGGACCCAGTACTTC. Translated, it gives CASSLAARTQYF.

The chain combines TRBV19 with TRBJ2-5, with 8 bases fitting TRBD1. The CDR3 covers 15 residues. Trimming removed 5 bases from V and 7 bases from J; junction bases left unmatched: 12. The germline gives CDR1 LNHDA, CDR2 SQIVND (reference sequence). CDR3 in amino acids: CASSWGPGQAGTQYF. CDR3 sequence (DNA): TGTGCCAGTAGTTGGGGACCGGGACAGGCGGGGACCCAGTACTTC.

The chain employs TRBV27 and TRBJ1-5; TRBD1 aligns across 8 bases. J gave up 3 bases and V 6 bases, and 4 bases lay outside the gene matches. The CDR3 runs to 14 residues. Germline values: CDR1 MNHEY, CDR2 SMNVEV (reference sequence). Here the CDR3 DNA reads TGTGCCAGCAGCCTCAGGGGGCTCAATCAGCCCCAGCATTTT. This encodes CASSLRGLNQPQHF.

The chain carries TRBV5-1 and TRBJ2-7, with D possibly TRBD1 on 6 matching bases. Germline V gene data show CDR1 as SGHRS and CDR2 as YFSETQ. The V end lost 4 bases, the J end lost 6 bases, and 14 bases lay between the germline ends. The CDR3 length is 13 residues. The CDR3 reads CASSNLQGSEQYF. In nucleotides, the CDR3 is TGCGCCAGCAGCAACCTACAGGGTAGCGAGCAGTACTTC.

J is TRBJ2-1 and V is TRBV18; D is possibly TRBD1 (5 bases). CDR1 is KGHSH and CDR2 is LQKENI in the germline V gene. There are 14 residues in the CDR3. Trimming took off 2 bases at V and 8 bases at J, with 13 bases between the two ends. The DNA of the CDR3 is TGTGCCAGCTCACCATTTGACAGTCCCCATGAGCAGTTCTTC. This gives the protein CASSPFDSPHEQFF.

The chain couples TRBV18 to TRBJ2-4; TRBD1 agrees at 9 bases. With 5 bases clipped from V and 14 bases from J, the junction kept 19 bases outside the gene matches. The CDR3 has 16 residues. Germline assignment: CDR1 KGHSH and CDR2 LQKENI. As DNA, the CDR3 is TGTGCCAGCTCATCCCCGGAGCTCCGGGACAGGGCCTTGAAGTACTTC. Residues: CASSSPELRDRALKYF.

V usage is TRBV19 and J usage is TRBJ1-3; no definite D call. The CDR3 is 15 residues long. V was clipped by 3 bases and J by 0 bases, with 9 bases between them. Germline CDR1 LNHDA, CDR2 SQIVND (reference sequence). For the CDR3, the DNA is TGTGCCAGTAGTATCTGGCAGTCCTCTGGAAACACCATATATTTT. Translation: CASSIWQSSGNTIYF.

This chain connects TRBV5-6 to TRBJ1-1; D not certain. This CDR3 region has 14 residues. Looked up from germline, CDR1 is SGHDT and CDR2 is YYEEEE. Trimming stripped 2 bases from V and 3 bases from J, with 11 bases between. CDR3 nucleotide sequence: TGTGCCAGCAGCTTAGGGCGCGGGGACACTGAAGCTTTCTTT. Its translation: CASSLGRGDTEAFF. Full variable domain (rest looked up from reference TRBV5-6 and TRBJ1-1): DAGVTQSPTHLIKTRGQQVTLRCSPKSGHDTVSWYQQALGQGPQFIFQYYEEEERQRGNFPDRFSGHQFPNYSSELNVNALLLGDSALYLCASSLGRGDTEAFFGQGTRLTVV.

The DNA for the CDR3 is TGTGCCAGCAGCCTTGGGGCGTCCCAAGAGACCCAGTACTTC. This codes for CASSLGASQETQYF. This chain links TRBV7-6 with TRBJ2-5; D perhaps matches TRBD1 (5 bases). Trimming shortened V by 5 bases and J by 1 base, and 11 bases separated the two germline ends. Looked up from germline, CDR1 is SGHVS and CDR2 is FNYEAQ. The CDR3 runs 14 residues.

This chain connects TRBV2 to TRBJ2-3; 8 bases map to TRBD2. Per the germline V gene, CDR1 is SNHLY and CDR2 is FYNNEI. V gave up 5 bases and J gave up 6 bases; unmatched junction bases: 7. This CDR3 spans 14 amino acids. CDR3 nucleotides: TGTGCCAGCAGTCGCCGTAGCGGGACTGATACGCAGTATTTT. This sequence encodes CASSRRSGTDTQYF. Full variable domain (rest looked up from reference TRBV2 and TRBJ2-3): EPEVTQTPSHQVTQMGQEVILRCVPISNHLYFYWYRQILGQKVEFLVSFYNNEISEKSEIFDDQFSVERPDGSNFTLKIRSTKLEDSAMYFCASSRRSGTDTQYFGPGTRLTVL.

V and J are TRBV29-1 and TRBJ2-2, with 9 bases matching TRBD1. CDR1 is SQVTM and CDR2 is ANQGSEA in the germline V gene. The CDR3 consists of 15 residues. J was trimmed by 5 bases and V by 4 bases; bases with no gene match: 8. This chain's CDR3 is CSVAGGTGRTGELFF. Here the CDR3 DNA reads TGCAGCGTTGCCGGGGGGACAGGGAGGACCGGGGAGCTGTTTTTT.

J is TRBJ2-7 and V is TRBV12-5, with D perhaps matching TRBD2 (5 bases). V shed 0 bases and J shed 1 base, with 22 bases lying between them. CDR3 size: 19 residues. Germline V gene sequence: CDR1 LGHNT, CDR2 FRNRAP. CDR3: CASGLVDTFRWTESYEQYF. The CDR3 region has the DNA TGTGCTAGTGGTTTGGTAGACACATTCAGGTGGACTGAGTCCTACGAGCAGTACTTC.

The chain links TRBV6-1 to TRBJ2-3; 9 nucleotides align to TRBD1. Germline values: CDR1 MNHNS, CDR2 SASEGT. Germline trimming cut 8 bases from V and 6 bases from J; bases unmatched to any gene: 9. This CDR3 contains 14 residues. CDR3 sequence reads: CASGRTGAPDTQYF. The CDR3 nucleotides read TGTGCCAGCGGCAGGACAGGGGCGCCGGATACGCAGTATTTT.

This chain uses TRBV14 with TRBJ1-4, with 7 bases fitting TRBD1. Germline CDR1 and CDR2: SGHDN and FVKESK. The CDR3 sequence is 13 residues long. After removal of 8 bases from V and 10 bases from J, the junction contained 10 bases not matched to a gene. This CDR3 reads CASAQQGMGKLFF. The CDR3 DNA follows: TGTGCCAGCGCCCAACAGGGGATGGGAAAACTGTTTTTT.

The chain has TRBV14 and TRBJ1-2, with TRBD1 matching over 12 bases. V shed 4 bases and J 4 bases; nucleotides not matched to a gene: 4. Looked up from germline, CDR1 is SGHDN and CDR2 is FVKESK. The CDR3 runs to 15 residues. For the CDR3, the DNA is TGTGCCAGCAGCCGGGACAGGGGGCTGGTCTATGGCTACACCTTC. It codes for CASSRDRGLVYGYTF. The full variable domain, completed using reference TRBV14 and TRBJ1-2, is EAGVTQFPSHSVIEKGQTVTLRCDPISGHDNLYWYRRVMGKEIKFLLHFVKESKQDESGMPNNRFLAERTGGTYSTLKVQPAELEDSGVYFCASSRDRGLVYGYTFGSGTRLTVV.

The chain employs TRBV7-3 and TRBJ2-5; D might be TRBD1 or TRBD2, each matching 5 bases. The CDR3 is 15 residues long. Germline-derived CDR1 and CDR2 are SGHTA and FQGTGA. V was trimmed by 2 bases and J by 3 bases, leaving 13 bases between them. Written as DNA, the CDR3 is TGTGCCAGCAGCTTAGGGCAGGGAGTGGAAGAGACCCAGTACTTC. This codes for CASSLGQGVEETQYF.

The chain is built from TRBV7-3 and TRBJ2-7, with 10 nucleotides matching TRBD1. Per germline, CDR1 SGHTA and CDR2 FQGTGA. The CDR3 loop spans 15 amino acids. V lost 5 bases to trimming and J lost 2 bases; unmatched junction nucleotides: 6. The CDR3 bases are TGTGCCAGCAGCCCCCGGGACAGGGGACCCTACGAGCAGTACTTC. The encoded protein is CASSPRDRGPYEQYF.

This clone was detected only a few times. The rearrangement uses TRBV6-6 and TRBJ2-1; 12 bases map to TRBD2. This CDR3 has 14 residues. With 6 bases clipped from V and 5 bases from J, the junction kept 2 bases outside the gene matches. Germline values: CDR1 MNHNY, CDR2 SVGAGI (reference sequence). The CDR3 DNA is TGTGCCAGCAGGCTAGCGGGAGGGCACAATGAGCAGTTCTTC. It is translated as CASRLAGGHNEQFF.

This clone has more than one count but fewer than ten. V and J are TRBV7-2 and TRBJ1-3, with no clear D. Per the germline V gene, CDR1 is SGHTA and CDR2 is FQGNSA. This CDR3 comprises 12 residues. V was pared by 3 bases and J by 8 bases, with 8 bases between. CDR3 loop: CASSFGLDTIYF. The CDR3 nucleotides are TGTGCCAGCAGCTTTGGGTTGGACACCATATATTTT.

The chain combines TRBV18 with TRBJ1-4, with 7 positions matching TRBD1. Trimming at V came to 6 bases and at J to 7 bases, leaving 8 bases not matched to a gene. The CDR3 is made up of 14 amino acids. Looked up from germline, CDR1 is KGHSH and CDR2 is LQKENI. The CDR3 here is CASSRGGGGEKLFF. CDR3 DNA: TGTGCCAGCTCCCGAGGGGGCGGAGGTGAAAAACTGTTTTTT.

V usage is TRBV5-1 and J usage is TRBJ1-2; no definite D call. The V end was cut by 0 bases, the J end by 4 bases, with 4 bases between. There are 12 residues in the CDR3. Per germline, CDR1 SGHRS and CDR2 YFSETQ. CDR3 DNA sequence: TGCGCCAGCAGCTTGGAGGGCTATGGCTACACCTTC. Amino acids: CASSLEGYGYTF.

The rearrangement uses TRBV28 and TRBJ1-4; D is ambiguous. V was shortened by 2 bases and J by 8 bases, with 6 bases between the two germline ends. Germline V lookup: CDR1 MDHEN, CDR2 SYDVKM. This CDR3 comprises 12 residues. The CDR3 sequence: CASSLGGEKLFF. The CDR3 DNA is TGTGCCAGCAGTTTAGGAGGGGAAAAACTGTTTTTT.

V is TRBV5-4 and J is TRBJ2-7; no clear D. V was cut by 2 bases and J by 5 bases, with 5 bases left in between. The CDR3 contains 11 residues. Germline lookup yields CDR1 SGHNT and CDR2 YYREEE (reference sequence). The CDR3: CASSLFNEQYF. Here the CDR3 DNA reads TGTGCCAGCAGCTTATTCAACGAGCAGTACTTC.

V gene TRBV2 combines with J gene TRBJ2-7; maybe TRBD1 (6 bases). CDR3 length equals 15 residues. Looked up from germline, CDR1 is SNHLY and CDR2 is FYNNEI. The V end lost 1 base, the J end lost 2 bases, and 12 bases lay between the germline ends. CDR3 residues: CASSEVGGGPYEQYF. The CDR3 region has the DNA TGTGCCAGCAGTGAAGTGGGTGGGGGCCCCTACGAGCAGTACTTC.

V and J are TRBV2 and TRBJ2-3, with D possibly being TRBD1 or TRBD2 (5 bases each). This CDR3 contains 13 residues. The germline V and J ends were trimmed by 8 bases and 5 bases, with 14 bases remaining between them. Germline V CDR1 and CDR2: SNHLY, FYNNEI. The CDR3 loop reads CASDGTAGDTQYF. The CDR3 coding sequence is TGTGCCAGCGACGGGACGGCTGGAGATACGCAGTATTTT.

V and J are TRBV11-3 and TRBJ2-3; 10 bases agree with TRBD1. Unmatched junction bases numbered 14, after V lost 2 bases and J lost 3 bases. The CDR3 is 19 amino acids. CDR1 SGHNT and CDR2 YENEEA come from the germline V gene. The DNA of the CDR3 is TGTGCCAGCAGCTTACTCCCGATTTCCCCGGGACAGGGGACAGATACGCAGTATTTT. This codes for CASSLLPISPGQGTDTQYF.

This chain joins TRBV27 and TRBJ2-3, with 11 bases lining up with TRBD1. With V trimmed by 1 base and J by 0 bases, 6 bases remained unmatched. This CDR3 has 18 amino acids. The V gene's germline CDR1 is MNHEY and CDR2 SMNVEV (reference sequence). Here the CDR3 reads CASSLFGGQGGSTDTQYF. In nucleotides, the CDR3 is TGTGCCAGCAGTTTATTTGGGGGACAGGGGGGTAGCACAGATACGCAGTATTTT.

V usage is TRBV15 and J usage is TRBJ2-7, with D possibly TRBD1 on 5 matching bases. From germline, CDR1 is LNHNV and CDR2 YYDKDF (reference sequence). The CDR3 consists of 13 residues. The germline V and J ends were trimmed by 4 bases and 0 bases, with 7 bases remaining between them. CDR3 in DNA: TGTGCCACCAGCAAAGGGGACTCCTACGAGCAGTACTTC. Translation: CATSKGDSYEQYF.